The subject of this entry is one T cell receptor beta chain. The antigen is unknown. These data come from a study of shared clonotypes between healthy human individuals. Whole-study context: Two women and a few men aged 18 to 49 made up the donors. Regarding the study as a whole: The diversity represented, both genetic and in exposure history, was limited by few donors. Naive CD4 clonotype sharing across several donors was 4% to 5%.

TCRdb's table, derived via immunoSEQ multiplex PCR, lists solely in-frame clones and lacks some. The data hold more than 2,000,000 clones, with around nine tenths observed a single time. Germline CDR1 MDHEN, CDR2 SYDVKM. Trimming removed 2 bases from V and 6 bases from J, with 5 bases in between. The CDR3 is 12 residues long. The TCR was taken from a man younger than 35 in good health. The gene calls are TRBV28 and TRBJ2-1, with unresolved D. Specimen: naive CD4+ T cells sorted from blood. The subset denotes: CD45RA+ positively selected. The CDR3 sequence: CASSLLTNEQFF. The CDR3 coding sequence is TGTGCCAGCAGTTTACTCACCAATGAGCAGTTCTTC.